The 28 T cell receptor beta chains below all came from one sample that was sequenced in a study of OX40 agonist ivuxolimab in advanced cancers. Clones were sequenced by immunoSEQ multiplex PCR, and TCRdb holds only the in-frame ones, with some missing. This table holds more than 70,000 clones, just over 90% found once. This material consisted of CD4+ or CD8+ T cells sorted from blood, taken in a trial of the OX40 agonist ivuxolimab. The receptors were gathered from an adult with an advanced solid tumor such as melanoma, head and neck, liver or kidney cancer.

The rearrangement joins TRBV7-8 to TRBJ2-1; 13 bases map to TRBD2. The V and J ends lost 5 bases and 1 base, in that order; junction bases with no gene match: 5. This CDR3 has 17 residues. Germline CDR1 reads SGHVS; CDR2 reads FQNEAQ. The CDR3 region has the DNA TGTGCCAGCAGCCCCCGGACTAGCGGGAGATCCTACAATGAGCAGTTCTTC. Protein: CASSPRTSGRSYNEQFF.

The gene calls are TRBV21-1 and TRBJ2-4. TRBV21-1 is marked as a pseudogene. CDR3 length: 22 residues. The CDR3: CASSKVALAREPYALAKNIQYF. The CDR3 DNA reads as TGTGCCAGCAGCAAAGTGGCCTTGGCCCGAGAACCCTATGCTCTAGCCAAAAACATTCAGTACTTC.

Of note for this clone: This sample also contains other DNA sequences that code for the same CDR3. The genes are TRBV5-6 and TRBJ2-2; 7 nucleotides align to TRBD1. V shed 4 bases, J shed 6 bases, and the junction held 3 bases outside the gene matches. The CDR3 consists of 13 residues. The germline CDR1 and CDR2 sequences are SGHDT and YYEEEE. In DNA form, the CDR3 reads TGTGCCAGCAGCGGAACAGGGGCCGGGGAGCTGTTTTTT. Amino acids: CASSGTGAGELFF.

This sequence joins TRBV7-3 and TRBJ1-2; D gene uncertain. The CDR3 contains 15 residues. Trimming pared 0 bases from V and 8 bases from J, leaving 16 bases between. The V gene's germline CDR1 is SGHTA and CDR2 FQGTGA. The CDR3 sequence: CASSLTGLGVDGYTF. The CDR3 DNA follows: TGTGCCAGCAGCTTAACGGGTTTAGGAGTGGACGGCTACACCTTC.

V is TRBV5-1 and J is TRBJ1-4; D is unresolved. V was shortened by 1 base and J by 8 bases, with 12 bases between the two germline ends. Per the germline V gene, CDR1 is SGHRS and CDR2 is YFSETQ. This CDR3 comprises 14 residues. The CDR3 loop reads CASSLTGVQEKLFF. The CDR3, as DNA: TGCGCCAGCAGCTTGACCGGGGTTCAAGAAAAACTGTTTTTT.

The chain links TRBV18 to TRBJ2-1; weak D call: TRBD1 (5 bases). This CDR3 is built from 16 residues. The V gene lost 5 bases and the J gene lost 0 bases, with 14 bases spanning the gap. In germline, CDR1 is KGHSH, CDR2 LQKENI. The DNA for the CDR3 is TGTGCCAGCTCATTTCGACAGACCAGCTCCTACAATGAGCAGTTCTTC. Residues: CASSFRQTSSYNEQFF.

This clone showed up just a few times. The chain couples TRBV28 to TRBJ1-4; no reliable D call. Trimming took 5 bases from V and 5 from J, leaving 15 bases between them. This CDR3 has 15 amino acids. Germline V CDR1 and CDR2: MDHEN, SYDVKM. The CDR3 sequence is CASSPPLVGNEKLFF. CDR3 bases: TGTGCCAGCAGTCCCCCTTTAGTGGGGAATGAAAAACTGTTTTTT.

This rearrangement joins TRBV5-1 to TRBJ2-3; TRBD1 matches at 8 bases. CDR3 length: 15 amino acids. Germline-derived CDR1 and CDR2 are SGHRS and YFSETQ. J was trimmed by 5 bases and V by 4 bases; bases with no gene match: 9. For the CDR3, the DNA is TGCGCCAGCAGCGGGGCCAGGGGGCCCGGAGATACGCAGTATTTT. This encodes CASSGARGPGDTQYF. The full variable domain, completed using reference TRBV5-1 and TRBJ2-3, is KAGVTQTPRYLIKTRGQQVTLSCSPISGHRSVSWYQQTPGQGLQFLFEYFSETQRNKGNFPGRFSGRQFSNSRSEMNVSTLELGDSALYLCASSGARGPGDTQYFGPGTRLTVL.

V usage is TRBV7-2 and J usage is TRBJ1-3, with 7 bases fitting TRBD1. This CDR3 has 15 amino acids. The germline gives CDR1 SGHTA, CDR2 FQGNSA. V lost 3 bases to trimming and J lost 4 bases; unmatched junction nucleotides: 6. CDR3 bases: TGTGCCAGCAGCTTTGACAGGGCTGGCGGAAACACCATATATTTT. Its translation: CASSFDRAGGNTIYF.

This CDR3 reads CATSRDQRLAGGSSYNEQFF. The CDR3 nucleotides read TGTGCCACCAGCAGAGATCAGCGTCTAGCGGGGGGGAGCTCCTACAATGAGCAGTTCTTC. The chain uses TRBV15 and TRBJ2-1; 12 bases fit TRBD2. This CDR3 has 20 residues. J lost 0 bases, V lost 0 bases, and 9 bases had no gene match. The germline gives CDR1 LNHNV, CDR2 YYDKDF (reference sequence).

The CDR3: CASREGTNTGELFF. The CDR3 DNA sequence: TGTGCCAGCCGGGAGGGAACCAACACCGGGGAGCTGTTTTTT. This chain connects TRBV11-3 to TRBJ2-2, with 8 bases fitting TRBD2. J lost 2 bases, V lost 8 bases, and 4 bases had no gene match. Germline V gene sequence: CDR1 SGHNT, CDR2 YENEEA. The CDR3 is made up of 14 amino acids.

V and J are TRBV5-1 and TRBJ2-2; D remains ambiguous. This CDR3 is built from 15 residues. With 0 bases removed from V and 6 bases from J, the gap between germline ends came to 12 bases. Germline assignment: CDR1 SGHRS and CDR2 YFSETQ. The CDR3 protein is CASSLAGGVSGELFF. The CDR3 DNA reads TGCGCCAGCAGCTTGGCCGGTGGAGTGTCCGGGGAGCTGTTTTTT.

The J gene is TRBJ2-6, the V gene TRBV5-3, with D unclear. TRBV5-3 is an ORF, with its function uncertain. Trimming left V 0 bases short and J 0 bases short, with 10 bases between. This CDR3 has 17 residues. The CDR3 reads CARSLEGLHSGANVLTF. CDR3 bases: TGTGCCAGAAGCTTGGAAGGTCTACACTCTGGGGCCAACGTCCTGACTTTC.

The chain couples TRBV5-4 to TRBJ2-5; 8 bases are shared with TRBD2. Looked up from germline, CDR1 is SGHNT and CDR2 is YYREEE (reference sequence). The CDR3 consists of 16 residues. The V and J ends lost 0 bases and 7 bases, in that order; junction bases with no gene match: 11. The CDR3 nucleotides read TGTGCCAGCAGCTTGGTCGGAGGTAGCGGGATCCCGACCCAGTACTTC. The encoded protein is CASSLVGGSGIPTQYF.

The chain links TRBV7-2 to TRBJ2-7; D unclear. CDR3 size: 13 residues. V was clipped by 3 bases and J by 4 bases, with 10 bases between them. Germline assignment: CDR1 SGHTA and CDR2 FQGNSA. The CDR3 region is CASSFERFYEQYF. In nucleotides, the CDR3 is TGTGCCAGCAGCTTTGAAAGGTTTTACGAGCAGTACTTC.

Regarding this clone: Its ends do not fully match the called genes, so a read error is possible. This rearrangement joins TRBV4-2 to TRBJ2-7; tentatively, D is TRBD1 (5 bases). The germline V gene encodes CDR1 LGHNA and CDR2 YNFKEQ. The CDR3 totals 15 residues. CDR3 sequence: CASSQAYRSAYGQYF. DNA for the CDR3: TGTGCCAGCAGCCAAGCATACAGGTCCGCCTACGGGCAGTACTTC.

The chain joins TRBV7-2 to TRBJ2-3, with TRBD2 matching 8 bases. Germline loops: CDR1 SGHTA, CDR2 FQGNSA. This CDR3 has 16 residues. V gave up 1 base and J gave up 2 bases; unmatched junction bases: 5. CDR3 bases: TGTGCCAGCAGCTTAGGTCTAGCGGGTGTCACAGATACGCAGTATTTT. Protein product: CASSLGLAGVTDTQYF.

This chain links TRBV18 with TRBJ2-7; D is possibly TRBD1 (5 bases). The CDR3 covers 14 residues. The germline V and J ends were trimmed by 0 bases and 9 bases, with 15 bases remaining between them. CDR1 is KGHSH, CDR2 LQKENI, per germline. CDR3 loop: CASSPPARGSGQYF. The CDR3 nucleotides are TGTGCCAGCTCACCACCCGCAAGGGGCTCCGGGCAGTACTTC.

The chain carries TRBV27 and TRBJ2-3; 10 nucleotides line up with TRBD2. CDR1 MNHEY and CDR2 SMNVEV come from the germline V gene (reference sequence). The CDR3 sequence is 20 residues long. The ends lost 0 bases at V and 7 bases at J; junction bases unmatched: 19. The CDR3 loop reads CASSLSPSGSRPPTVYTQYF. In DNA, the CDR3 is TGTGCCAGCAGTTTATCGCCTAGCGGGAGCAGGCCCCCCACAGTTTATACGCAGTATTTT.

This clone appeared once. The genes are TRBV6-6 and TRBJ2-3; the match to TRBD2 covers 8 bases. V was pared by 11 bases and J by 1 base, with 8 bases of the junction left unmatched. CDR3 size: 14 residues. Germline lookup yields CDR1 MNHNY and CDR2 SVGAGI (reference sequence). The CDR3 bases are TGTGCCGGCGGGGGGAACCTACGCACAGATACGCAGTATTTT. This encodes CAGGGNLRTDTQYF.

The rearrangement uses TRBV28 and TRBJ2-5; D unresolved. The CDR3 has 12 residues. CDR1 and CDR2 (germline): MDHEN, SYDVKM. Between the trimmed V and J ends, which lost 3 bases and 7 bases, there was a span of 9 bases. CDR3 in amino acids: CASSLVGSTQYF. The CDR3 DNA reads as TGTGCCAGCAGTTTGGTAGGGTCGACCCAGTACTTC.

This chain connects TRBV11-1 to TRBJ2-3, with 12 bases that match TRBD2. V lost 5 bases and J lost 1; bases outside the gene matches: 10. CDR3 size: 18 residues. Germline V gene data show CDR1 as SGHAT and CDR2 as FQDESV (reference sequence). CDR3 residues: CASSPRLAGAGGTDTQYF. As DNA, the CDR3 is TGTGCCAGCAGCCCACGACTAGCGGGAGCGGGGGGCACAGATACGCAGTATTTT. The whole variable domain, filled in from reference TRBV11-1 and TRBJ2-3, reads EAEVAQSPRYKITEKSQAVAFWCDPISGHATLYWYRQILGQGPELLVQFQDESVVDDSQLPKDRFSAERLKGVDSTLKIQPAELGDSAMYLCASSPRLAGAGGTDTQYFGPGTRLTVL.

The chain combines TRBV19 with TRBJ2-5; 11 bases line up with TRBD1. The J call may be mistaken, given a closer DNA end match to TRBJ2-7. CDR1 and CDR2 (germline): LNHDA, SQIVND (reference sequence). The CDR3 extends over 13 amino acids. CDR3 coding DNA: TGTGCCAGCGGAGGGGACAGGGGGTACGAGCAGTACTTC. It encodes CASGGDRGYEQYF.

The J gene is TRBJ1-1, the V gene TRBV5-1; D may be TRBD1 (5 bases). This CDR3 is built from 15 residues. Germline V gene sequence: CDR1 SGHRS, CDR2 YFSETQ. V was clipped by 0 bases and J by 1 base, with 10 bases between them. As DNA, the CDR3 is TGCGCCAGCAGCTTGGTGTCGGGGGGGAACACTGAAGCTTTCTTT. Translating it yields CASSLVSGGNTEAFF.

The V gene is TRBV27, the J gene TRBJ1-4; D is unclear. Germline V CDR1 and CDR2: MNHEY, SMNVEV (reference sequence). Trimming cost V 3 bases and J 7 bases, with 6 bases left between them. The CDR3 covers 12 residues. The CDR3 DNA reads as TGTGCCAGCAGTTTTGCAGGTGAAAAACTGTTTTTT. Translated: CASSFAGEKLFF.

About this clone: The junction does not match germline at one end; this may be a read error. The chain uses TRBV7-9 and TRBJ2-4; D is tentatively TRBD1 or TRBD2 (6 bases each). Germline V gene lookup returns CDR1 SEHNR and CDR2 FQNEAQ (reference sequence). This CDR3 has 12 amino acids. This CDR3 is CASSLNNGGGHF. The CDR3 DNA reads as TGTGCCAGCAGCTTAAATAATGGAGGGGGGCACTTC.

The chain combines TRBV7-2 with TRBJ2-1; D may correspond to TRBD1 or TRBD2 (7 bases each). This CDR3 contains 15 residues. Deletions cut 4 bases from V and 1 base from J, with 11 bases between. Germline values: CDR1 SGHTA, CDR2 FQGNSA. The CDR3 loop is CASSSGGVSYNEQFF. The CDR3 DNA sequence: TGTGCCAGCAGCTCAGGGGGGGTATCCTACAATGAGCAGTTCTTC.

The chain recombines TRBV7-2 with TRBJ1-2, with 8 bases that match TRBD1. CDR3 length: 15 amino acids. Looked up from germline, CDR1 is SGHTA and CDR2 is FQGNSA. With 4 bases clipped from V and 3 bases from J, the junction kept 7 bases outside the gene matches. The CDR3 region has the DNA TGTGCCAGCAGCTCTGCGGACAGGGTCGACTATGGCTACACCTTC. It yields the protein CASSSADRVDYGYTF.